This T cell receptor beta chain emerged from a study of blood T cell repertoires in COVID-19. Turning to the study itself: The United States, Italy and Spain supplied acute and convalescent COVID-19 samples.

The ends were cut back, 2 bases at V and 7 bases at J, with 9 bases in the middle. CDR3 size: 12 residues. The germline V gene encodes CDR1 LGHDT and CDR2 YNNKEL (reference sequence). Libraries were prepared by immunoSEQ multiplex PCR; TCRdb keeps only in-frame clonotypes and omits some of them. The sample includes around 450,000 clones, approximately 86% of them seen just once. Recruitment covered about two dozen US areas and drew participants whose ages spanned roughly 18 to 90 years. Sequencing input: PBMCs or T cells enriched from blood (not recorded which). The receptor was isolated from a woman aged 18-29 years who had recovered from COVID-19. The chain couples TRBV3-1 (or the pseudogene TRBV3-2) to TRBJ2-7; D is unclear. The CDR3, as DNA: TGTGCCAGCAGCCAAAGTTACGGGGAGCAGTACTTC. Protein sequence: CASSQSYGEQYF.